This TCR beta chain was sequenced for a study of T-cell memory formation after mild COVID-19. TCRdb processed the 5' RACE reads anew with MiXCR; each CDR3 protein has one entry. The table lists around 530,000 distinct CDR3 sequences, about 22% of them singletons. This CDR3 has 13 amino acids. In germline, CDR1 is SGHDT, CDR2 YYEEEE. V was cut by 2 bases and J by 5 bases, with 11 bases left in between. General study results and limits: Second-wave clones with a day 37 peak had unconfirmed SARS-CoV-2 specificity.

This clonotype was found a few times. The antigen is not known. V gene TRBV5-6 combines with J gene TRBJ2-7; D is possibly TRBD1 (5 bases). The sequence came from an adult woman who had mild COVID-19 (a few samples of this study predate the infection). Cell type and time point are not known. The sequenced sample consisted of PBMCs or a T cell subset sorted from them (not recorded which). The CDR3 DNA follows: TGTGCCAGCAGCTTATTCAGGGCCCACGAGCAGTACTTC. This gives the protein CASSLFRAHEQYF.